This paragraph covers one TCR beta chain sequence. The antigen remains unidentified. This specimen comes from a study of post-analysis software for immune sequencing data. Study-wide context: In terms of disease course, relapsing-remitting, secondary progressive and progressive-relapsing multiple sclerosis were included.

Built from TCR beta cDNA, the libraries had unique molecular identifiers in them. The T cell input of roughly 0.9 to 11 million gave around 450,000 cDNA molecules. MiXCR was run by TCRdb on the PCR reads, yielding one entry per CDR3 protein. The sample lists approximately 460,000 distinct CDR3 sequences, approximately 46% occurring once. The CDR3 has 19 amino acids. Trimming pared 3 bases from V and 3 bases from J, leaving 24 bases between. The V gene's germline CDR1 is PRHDT and CDR2 FYEKMQ (reference sequence). Findings and limits, study-wide: Patients showed TRBV5-6, TRBV5-1 and TRBV20-1 among about five TRBV segments more frequent than in controls. Strong co-clustering by F measure was seen for same-batch samples. There was significantly lower normalized Chao1 diversity in multiple sclerosis patients than in controls.

Sequenced: blood. This clonotype was sampled from a girl aged 5-17 years with multiple sclerosis. The J gene is TRBJ2-4, the V gene TRBV13, with D perhaps matching TRBD1 or TRBD2 (5 bases each). CDR3 loop: CASSFGTGNTELGKNIQYF. The CDR3, as DNA: TGTGCCAGCAGCTTTGGGACCGGGAACACTGAACTTGGCAAAAACATTCAGTACTTC.